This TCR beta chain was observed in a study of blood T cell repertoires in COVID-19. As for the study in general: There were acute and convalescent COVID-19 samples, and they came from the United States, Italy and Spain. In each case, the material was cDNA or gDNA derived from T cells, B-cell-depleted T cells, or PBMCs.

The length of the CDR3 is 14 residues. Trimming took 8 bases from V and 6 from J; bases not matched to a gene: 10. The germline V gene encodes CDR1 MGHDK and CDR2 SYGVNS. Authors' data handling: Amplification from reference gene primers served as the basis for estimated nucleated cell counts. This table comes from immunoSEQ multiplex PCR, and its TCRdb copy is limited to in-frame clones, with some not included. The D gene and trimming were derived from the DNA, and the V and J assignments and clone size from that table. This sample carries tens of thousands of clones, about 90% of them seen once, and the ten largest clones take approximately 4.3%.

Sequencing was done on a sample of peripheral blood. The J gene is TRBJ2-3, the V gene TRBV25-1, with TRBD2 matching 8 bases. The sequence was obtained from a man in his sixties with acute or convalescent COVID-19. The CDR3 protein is CASSLGGGMDTQYF. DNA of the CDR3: TGTGCCAGCTCCCTCGGGGGGGGAATGGATACGCAGTATTTT.